This T cell receptor (beta chain) is drawn from a study of T cells expressing NK-cell markers. From the 5' RACE reads, TCRdb lists one entry per CDR3 protein and no DNA. In all, the sample yields roughly 390,000 distinct CDR3 sequences. Per germline, CDR1 SGHRS and CDR2 YFSETQ. The CDR3 contains 15 residues. The sequencing sample was made of blood T cells: a sorted CD56 or NKG2C T cell subset, CD4+ or CD8+ T cells, or bulk PBMC T cells (not recorded which). The rearrangement links TRBV5-1 to TRBJ1-1; TCRdb proposes TRBD1, but this gene call is untestable without DNA. The TCR originated in a man aged 18-70 years in good health. The CDR3 protein is CASSFGLQGNTEAFF.